The 6 T cell receptor beta chains below all came from one sample that was sequenced in a study of CD8 T cells in ankylosing spondylitis. Via MiXCR, TCRdb re-called the 5' RACE reads, giving one row per CDR3 protein. The sample yields some 150,000 distinct CDR3 sequences, roughly 11% seen once. What was sequenced was blood, either unsorted or a sorted T cell fraction (not recorded which). The receptors here all came from a female donor with ankylosing spondylitis or in good health (not recorded which).

This clonotype was found many times. V is TRBV11-2 and J is TRBJ1-4, with TRBD1 matching 10 bases. The CDR3 is made up of 18 amino acids. Germline CDR1 reads SGHAT; CDR2 reads FQNNGV. The J segment lost 5 bases and the V segment lost 6 bases, leaving 15 bases of the junction unmatched. DNA for the CDR3: TGTGCCAGCAGTTCGGGACAGGGGCTCCATCCCCCAAATGAAAAACTGTTTTTT. Protein sequence: CASSSGQGLHPPNEKLFF.

This clonotype was seen a handful of times. This chain uses TRBV7-7 with TRBJ2-5, with D possibly being TRBD1 or TRBD2 (5 bases each). The ends were cut back, 5 bases at V and 3 bases at J, with 10 bases in the middle. This CDR3 has 13 amino acids. In germline, CDR1 is SSHAT, CDR2 FNYEAQ (reference sequence). In DNA form, the CDR3 reads TGTGCCAGCAGCACGGGACGAAAAGAGACCCAGTACTTC. Amino acids: CASSTGRKETQYF.

This clonotype has more than one count but fewer than ten. As DNA, the CDR3 is TGTGCCAGCAGCTGGACTAGCGGGATCCAAGAGACCCAGTACTTC. It specifies CASSWTSGIQETQYF. J is TRBJ2-5 and V is TRBV7-2; 12 bases match TRBD2. CDR3 length: 15 residues. The J segment lost 1 base and the V segment lost 4 bases, leaving 1 base of the junction unmatched. Germline V gene sequence: CDR1 SGHTA, CDR2 FQGNSA.

Comments on this clonotype: A much larger clone differs from this one at a single base, so this may be a read error. This chain links TRBV7-9 with TRBJ2-2; D is unclear. V dropped 3 bases and J dropped 6 bases, with 8 bases sitting between them. CDR1 and CDR2 (germline): SEHNR, FQNEAQ (reference sequence). The CDR3 loop spans 13 amino acids. In nucleotides, the CDR3 is TGTGCCAGCAGCTTCCACGGGTCCGGGGAGCTGTTTTTT. It yields the protein CASSFHGSGELFF.

This clonotype was observed many times. V gene TRBV3-1 combines with J gene TRBJ2-4, with 13 positions matching TRBD2. V was clipped by 6 bases and J by 8 bases; unmatched bases: 7. This CDR3 is built from 15 residues. Per germline, CDR1 LGHDT and CDR2 YNNKEL (reference sequence). CDR3 nucleotide sequence: TGTGCCAGCAGACAACTAGCGGGGGGGAAGTACATTCAGTACTTC. This translates into CASRQLAGGKYIQYF.

Only a few counts were recorded for this clonotype. This chain links TRBV28 with TRBJ2-1; no clear D gene. V was shortened by 6 bases and J by 9 bases, with 12 bases between the two germline ends. This CDR3 is 12 amino acids long. The germline gives CDR1 MDHEN, CDR2 SYDVKM. The CDR3 DNA reads TGTGCCAGCAGCCTCCTTCTGGGTGAGCAGTTCTTC. This encodes CASSLLLGEQFF.